The clone carrying this T cell receptor beta chain was observed a few times. A single record per CDR3 protein comes from TCRdb applying MiXCR to the RT-PCR reads. The repertoire has 25,000 or so distinct CDR3 sequences, around 30% of them found once; the top ten carry just under 50%. These data belong to a study of patients and donors after allogeneic stem cell transplantation. V lost 3 bases and J lost 2, with 8 bases in between. The CDR3 totals 14 residues. The germline V gene encodes CDR1 MNHNS and CDR2 SASEGT. Sequencing was carried out using blood, either unsorted or a sorted T cell fraction (not recorded which). V usage is TRBV6-1 and J usage is TRBJ1-5, with TRBD1 as a possible D gene (5 bases). The clonotype originates from a human donor who was either an allogeneic HSCT recipient or a stem cell or donor lymphocyte infusion donor (not recorded which). It is not recorded whose cells these are; they may come from a transplant donor. The CDR3 sequence: CASSEGGGNQPQHF. CDR3 in DNA: TGTGCCAGCAGTGAGGGGGGAGGCAATCAGCCCCAGCATTTT.